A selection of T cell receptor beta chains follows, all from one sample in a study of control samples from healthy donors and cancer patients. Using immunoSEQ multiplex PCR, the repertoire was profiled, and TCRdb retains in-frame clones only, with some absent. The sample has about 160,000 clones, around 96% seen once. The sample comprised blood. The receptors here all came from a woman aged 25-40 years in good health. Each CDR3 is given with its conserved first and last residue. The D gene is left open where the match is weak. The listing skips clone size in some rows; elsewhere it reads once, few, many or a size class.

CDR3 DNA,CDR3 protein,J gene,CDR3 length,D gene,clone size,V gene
TGTGCCAGTAGCCAAGGGCCGAGGGGCACAGATACGCAGTATTTT,CASSQGPRGTDTQYF,TRBJ2-3,15,-,-,TRBV19
TGTGCCAGCAGTCTAGCAGGGAACTATGGCTACACCTTC,CASSLAGNYGYTF,TRBJ1-2,13,-,once,TRBV6-5
TGTGCCAGCAAGGACAGGCGGAACACTGAAGCTTTCTTT,CASKDRRNTEAFF,TRBJ1-1,13,TRBD1,-,TRBV12-3/TRBV12-4
TGTGCCATCAGTGAATACGACAGGGGGCCCCTTTTTGAGCAGTTCTTC,CAISEYDRGPLFEQFF,TRBJ2-1,16,TRBD1,-,TRBV10-3
TGCGCCAGCAGCCAGGGCACCATAACCAGGGAGACCCAGTACTTC,CASSQGTITRETQYF,TRBJ2-5,15,-,-,TRBV4-1
TGTGCCAGCAGTGGGGGGACAGGGTTCAAGGGGCCCCTGAACACTGAAGCTTTCTTT,CASSGGTGFKGPLNTEAFF,TRBJ1-1,19,TRBD1,-,TRBV6-1
TGTGCCACCTTCCCATGGCGGGACAGCATATATGGCTACACCTTC,CATFPWRDSIYGYTF,TRBJ1-2,15,TRBD1,-,TRBV11-2
TGTGCCAGCAGCAAGCGACAGAGCGCCAGGGCCTCGGGTTTGAACACTGAAGCTTTCTTT,CASSKRQSARASGLNTEAFF,TRBJ1-1,20,-,-,TRBV21-1
TGTGCCAGCAGCCCACACAGGGTTGGGGGAAACACTGAAGCTTTCTTT,CASSPHRVGGNTEAFF,TRBJ1-1,16,-,-,TRBV5-4
TGTGCCAGCAGCTTGTATAGCGGGGGGTTGAATGAGCAGTTCTTC,CASSLYSGGLNEQFF,TRBJ2-1,15,TRBD2,once,TRBV5-4
TGTGCCAGCAGTTACTCTGGAAACACCATATATTTT,CASSYSGNTIYF,TRBJ1-3,12,-,-,TRBV6-6
TGTGCCAGCACCGACCCGGTCCCACCCTACGAGCAGTACTTC,CASTDPVPPYEQYF,TRBJ2-7,14,-,-,TRBV11-2
TGTGCCAGCAGCTTGGGACTAGCGGGATCTGGGGAGCTGTTTTTT,CASSLGLAGSGELFF,TRBJ2-2,15,TRBD2,-,TRBV7-3
TGCGCCAGCAGCCTACTGGGACAGGGCCTCTCCTACAATGAGCAGTTCTTC,CASSLLGQGLSYNEQFF,TRBJ2-1,17,TRBD1,-,TRBV5-1
TGTGCCAGTAGCATGGGACAGCTCCCGGGGGAGCCCCAGCATTTT,CASSMGQLPGEPQHF,TRBJ1-5,15,TRBD1,-,TRBV19
TGCGCCAGCAGCAAAAGTACCGGGCTCTACAATGAGCAGTTCTTC,CASSKSTGLYNEQFF,TRBJ2-1,15,-,-,TRBV5-1